Below are 30 T cell receptor beta chains sequenced from a single sample in a study of identical twins. TCRdb reprocessed the 5' RACE reads via MiXCR and lists one record per CDR3 protein. The data contain more than 1.5 million distinct CDR3 sequences, 32% of them singletons. The material sequenced was cord blood. The receptors stem from a newborn girl in good health.

This clonotype was observed a few times. The genes are TRBV7-2 and TRBJ1-1, with D unclear. CDR1 is SGHTA and CDR2 is FQGNSA in the germline V gene. The CDR3 consists of 11 residues. V shed 8 bases and J shed 6 bases, with 10 bases lying between them. The DNA for the CDR3 is TGTGCCAGCCTCTTACGAGCTGAAGCTTTCTTT. Translated: CASLLRAEAFF.

This clonotype turned up a few times. V usage is TRBV11-2 and J usage is TRBJ2-5; TRBD1 matches at 8 bases. Germline V CDR1 and CDR2: SGHAT, FQNNGV. The CDR3 spans 14 residues. V lost 4 bases, J lost 4 bases, and 5 bases stayed unmatched. CDR3 region: CASSYFGTGETQYF. In DNA, the CDR3 is TGTGCCAGCAGCTATTTCGGGACAGGAGAGACCCAGTACTTC.

This clonotype showed up many times. The chain uses TRBV5-1 and TRBJ2-5; TRBD2 aligns across 11 bases. The CDR3 runs to 14 residues. Germline values: CDR1 SGHRS, CDR2 YFSETQ. The ends lost 6 bases at V and 3 bases at J; junction bases unmatched: 4. For the CDR3, the DNA is TGCGCCAGCAAACTAGCGGGAGTAGAAGAGACCCAGTACTTC. Its protein product is CASKLAGVEETQYF.

There are a few counts of this clonotype. This chain joins TRBV4-1 and TRBJ2-4; TRBD1 matches at 7 bases. The ends lost 1 base at V and 0 bases at J; junction bases unmatched: 6. There are 17 residues in the CDR3. Germline values: CDR1 MGHRA, CDR2 YSYEKL. In DNA, the CDR3 is TGCGCCAGCAGCCAAGTCCGGGACAGTCTAGCCAAAAACATTCAGTACTTC. This gives the protein CASSQVRDSLAKNIQYF.

Only a few counts were recorded for this clonotype. The J gene is TRBJ1-4, the V gene TRBV3-1; 10 positions agree with TRBD1. This CDR3 is 15 amino acids long. Germline CDR1 and CDR2: LGHDT and YNNKEL (reference sequence). The J segment lost 10 bases and the V segment lost 4 bases, leaving 9 bases of the junction unmatched. The CDR3 here is CASSPGTGAQGKLFF. CDR3 coding DNA: TGTGCCAGCAGCCCCGGGACAGGGGCCCAGGGAAAACTGTTTTTT.

This clonotype was observed a handful of times. The rearrangement uses TRBV29-1 and TRBJ2-3, with TRBD2 matching 8 bases. Germline V gene data show CDR1 as SQVTM and CDR2 as ANQGSEA. The trim removed 6 bases at V and 4 bases at J, leaving 9 bases unmatched. The CDR3 loop spans 14 amino acids. The CDR3 here is CSVGAGGTPDTQYF. The CDR3 DNA is TGCAGCGTGGGGGCGGGGGGAACTCCAGATACGCAGTATTTT.

This chain connects TRBV3-1 to TRBJ1-1; no clear D. This CDR3 has 11 residues. V dropped 3 bases and J dropped 8 bases, with 7 bases sitting between them. From germline, CDR1 is LGHDT and CDR2 YNNKEL (reference sequence). The CDR3 DNA follows: TGTGCCAGCAGCCAGAGTCACGAAGCTTTCTTT. Translating gives CASSQSHEAFF.

In this sample, this clonotype turned up a few times. The CDR3 protein is CASSLRAGGRYEQYF. The CDR3 DNA reads as TGTGCCAGCAGCTTACGGGCGGGAGGGCGATACGAGCAGTACTTC. V gene TRBV7-2 combines with J gene TRBJ2-7; 9 bases agree with TRBD2. Germline values: CDR1 SGHTA, CDR2 FQGNSA. The CDR3 length is 15 residues. V was clipped by 2 bases and J by 4 bases; unmatched bases: 6.

Concerning this clonotype: This may stem from a read error, because a much larger clone lies one nucleotide away. The chain recombines TRBV4-2 with TRBJ2-4, with D unresolved. The V end was cut by 5 bases, the J end by 15 bases, with 17 bases between. Germline V gene lookup returns CDR1 LGHNA and CDR2 YNFKEQ. The CDR3 totals 12 residues. CDR3 residues: CASSSDLSERYF. Written as DNA, the CDR3 is TGTGCCAGCAGCTCTGACCTTTCCGAGCGGTACTTC.

The chain combines TRBV7-2 with TRBJ2-5, with 13 bases identical to TRBD2. This CDR3 is built from 17 residues. Germline values: CDR1 SGHTA, CDR2 FQGNSA. V lost 2 bases to trimming and J lost 2 bases; unmatched junction nucleotides: 5. For the CDR3, the DNA is TGTGCCAGCAGCTTACGGAGGACTAGCGGGGGACAAGAGACCCAGTACTTC. This sequence encodes CASSLRRTSGGQETQYF. Drawing the rest from reference TRBV7-2 and TRBJ2-5, the complete variable domain is GAGVSQSPSNKVTEKGKDVELRCDPISGHTALYWYRQSLGQGLEFLIYFQGNSAPDKSGLPSDRFSAERTGGSVSTLTIQRTQQEDSAVYLCASSLRRTSGGQETQYFGPGTRLLVL.

This clonotype was observed at least ten times. The chain carries TRBV5-1 and TRBJ1-6; 7 bases line up with TRBD1. J was trimmed by 6 bases and V by 1 base; bases with no gene match: 1. This CDR3 contains 14 residues. Germline V lookup: CDR1 SGHRS, CDR2 YFSETQ. CDR3 nucleotide sequence: TGCGCCAGCAGCTTGACAGGGGTTAATTCACCCCTCCACTTT. It encodes CASSLTGVNSPLHF.

V gene TRBV18 combines with J gene TRBJ2-5, with TRBD2 identical over 10 bases. Germline CDR1 reads KGHSH; CDR2 reads LQKENI. Losses at the gene ends were 2 bases for V and 7 bases for J; bases not matched to a gene: 7. This CDR3 has 15 amino acids. CDR3 sequence (DNA): TGTGCCAGCTCACCAGGGCCTAGCGGGAGTGCGACCCAGTACTTC. This encodes CASSPGPSGSATQYF.

The chain recombines TRBV5-1 with TRBJ1-2; weak D call: TRBD1 (5 bases). In germline, CDR1 is SGHRS, CDR2 YFSETQ. This CDR3 region has 12 residues. V was shortened by 0 bases and J by 8 bases, with 8 bases between the two germline ends. The CDR3 region has the DNA TGCGCCAGCAGCTTGGTCAGGGAAGGCTACACCTTC. Its translation is CASSLVREGYTF.

This clonotype was seen a handful of times. The CDR3 spells CASRARQGTNEKLFF. The CDR3 nucleotides are TGTGCCAGCAGAGCCCGACAGGGAACTAATGAAAAACTGTTTTTT. This chain uses TRBV2 with TRBJ1-4; 7 bases match TRBD1. This CDR3 spans 15 amino acids. The V gene's germline CDR1 is SNHLY and CDR2 FYNNEI. V lost 6 bases, J lost 1 base, and 5 bases stayed unmatched.

The chain carries TRBV5-1 and TRBJ1-6; D perhaps matches TRBD1 (6 bases). V was clipped by 4 bases and J by 7 bases, with 12 bases between them. The CDR3 contains 14 residues. Germline assignment: CDR1 SGHRS and CDR2 YFSETQ. The DNA for the CDR3 is TGCGCCAGCAGCGAAGGGGGTACCAATTCACCCCTCCACTTT. Its protein product is CASSEGGTNSPLHF.

The gene calls are TRBV10-3 and TRBJ2-3; TRBD2 agrees at 7 bases. Per germline, CDR1 ENHRY and CDR2 SYGVKD. This CDR3 spans 18 amino acids. With 3 bases clipped from V and 2 bases from J, the junction kept 14 bases outside the gene matches. CDR3 sequence (DNA): TGTGCCATCAGTGACCCCGCGGCCCCTAGCGGACACACAGATACGCAGTATTTT. This sequence encodes CAISDPAAPSGHTDTQYF.

The rearrangement uses TRBV20-1 and TRBJ2-1; a possible D gene is TRBD1 (5 bases). V was cut by 6 bases and J by 1 base, with 13 bases left in between. Germline V lookup: CDR1 DFQATT, CDR2 SNEGSKA (reference sequence). CDR3 length: 14 amino acids. The DNA of the CDR3 is TGCAGTGCCAGGCTAGGGGCTTCCTACAATGAGCAGTTCTTC. Its protein product is CSARLGASYNEQFF.

This clonotype was observed a handful of times. This chain links TRBV21-1 with TRBJ2-3; TRBD2 reflects the table's D call only, with no check against the DNA. TRBV21-1 is designated a pseudogene. This CDR3 region has 16 residues. DNA of the CDR3: TGTGCCAGCACCTCACTGGCTAGCGGGGGCACAGATACGCAGTATTTT. This encodes CASTSLASGGTDTQYF.

This clonotype is a singleton in its sample. The chain employs TRBV7-9 and TRBJ2-3, with 8 bases aligning to TRBD2. This CDR3 is 17 amino acids long. With V trimmed by 3 bases and J by 7 bases, 15 bases remained unmatched. Germline loops: CDR1 SEHNR, CDR2 FQNEAQ (reference sequence). The DNA of the CDR3 is TGTGCCAGCAGCTTCCCGGGAGGGCGAGGGAACCCTTATACGCAGTATTTT. Amino acids: CASSFPGGRGNPYTQYF.

The rearrangement links TRBV3-1 to TRBJ2-4, with TRBD2 matching over 8 bases. The CDR3 covers 21 residues. CDR1 LGHDT and CDR2 YNNKEL come from the germline V gene (reference sequence). The junction had 30 bases not matched to a gene; V was cut back by 1 base and J by 13 bases. This chain's CDR3 is CASSQVVRPAGAISSYNEQYF. The CDR3 bases are TGTGCCAGCAGCCAAGTCGTGCGTCCAGCGGGGGCGATTAGCTCCTACAATGAGCAGTACTTC.

The chain joins TRBV28 to TRBJ2-6; D is perhaps TRBD2 (5 bases). Trimming shortened V by 3 bases and J by 4 bases, and 13 bases separated the two germline ends. The CDR3 is 16 amino acids. CDR1 and CDR2 (germline): MDHEN, SYDVKM. In DNA, the CDR3 is TGTGCCAGCAGTTTTCCCGGACTTACAGGGGCCAACGTCCTGACTTTC. It codes for CASSFPGLTGANVLTF. The full variable domain, in which reference TRBV28 and TRBJ2-6 provide the parts outside the CDR3, is DVKVTQSSRYLVKRTGEKVFLECVQDMDHENMFWYRQDPGLGLRLIYFSYDVKMKEKGDIPEGYSVSREKKERFSLILESASTNQTSMYLCASSFPGLTGANVLTFGAGSRLTVL.

As concerns this clonotype: One end of the junction varies from germline; a read error may be responsible. The chain recombines TRBV29-1 with TRBJ2-5; TRBD2 matches 8 bases. CDR1 is SQVTM and CDR2 is ANQGSEA in the germline V gene. This CDR3 region has 18 residues. The CDR3 sequence is CSVEGSLAVPFHQETQYF. As DNA, the CDR3 is TGCAGCGTTGAGGGATCACTAGCGGTGCCTTTCCACCAGGAGACCCAGTACTTC.

The chain carries TRBV28 and TRBJ2-1; 8 nucleotides agree with TRBD2. The V gene's germline CDR1 is MDHEN and CDR2 SYDVKM. The length of the CDR3 is 17 residues. With 3 bases clipped from V and 1 base from J, the junction kept 8 bases outside the gene matches. This CDR3 reads CASSFTAGGRSYNEQFF. The CDR3 DNA follows: TGTGCCAGCAGTTTCACGGCGGGAGGTCGGTCCTACAATGAGCAGTTCTTC.

This sequence joins TRBV12-3 or TRBV12-4 and TRBJ2-2; 8 nucleotides agree with TRBD1. The CDR3 runs 15 residues. J gave up 4 bases and V 6 bases, and 7 bases lay outside the gene matches. CDR3 nucleotides: TGTGCCAGCAGACCCCGACAGGGGAGCACCGGGGAGCTGTTTTTT. As protein: CASRPRQGSTGELFF.

As to this clonotype: The conserved phenylalanine or tryptophan is not found at the CDR3 terminus, so this likely reflects a read error. The chain has TRBV9 and TRBJ1-2; 11 bases are a match to TRBD1. Germline CDR1 SGDLS, CDR2 YYNGEE. This CDR3 is built from 13 residues. In nucleotides, the CDR3 is TGTGCTAGCAGCGGGACAGGGGGCTATGGCTACACCTTA. Amino acids: CASSGTGGYGYTL.

V usage is TRBV20-1 and J usage is TRBJ2-4, with D possibly being TRBD2 (6 bases). Matching the DNA end better, TRBJ2-7 makes the J call doubtful. This CDR3 contains 15 residues. Germline V gives CDR1 DFQATT, CDR2 SNEGSKA (reference sequence). This chain's CDR3 is CSANGWASDPHEQYF. CDR3 bases: TGCAGTGCCAACGGGTGGGCTAGCGACCCCCACGAGCAGTACTTC.

This clonotype has a handful of counts. This chain joins TRBV28 and TRBJ2-7; 12 bases are shared with TRBD2. The V segment lost 7 bases and the J segment 2 bases; nucleotides outside the gene matches: 3. The CDR3 has 14 residues. Germline V gene lookup returns CDR1 MDHEN and CDR2 SYDVKM. In nucleotides, the CDR3 is TGTGCCAGCACGACTAGCGGGGGACCCTACGAGCAGTACTTC. This translates into CASTTSGGPYEQYF. Complete variable domain (other parts from reference TRBV28 and TRBJ2-7): DVKVTQSSRYLVKRTGEKVFLECVQDMDHENMFWYRQDPGLGLRLIYFSYDVKMKEKGDIPEGYSVSREKKERFSLILESASTNQTSMYLCASTTSGGPYEQYFGPGTRLTVT.

V usage is TRBV29-1 and J usage is TRBJ2-1; 10 bases are a match to TRBD2. Germline lookup yields CDR1 SQVTM and CDR2 ANQGSEA. The J segment lost 5 bases and the V segment lost 7 bases, leaving 5 bases of the junction unmatched. This CDR3 is 13 amino acids long. CDR3 bases: TGCAGCGAGAGCGGGGGGGCGGACAATGAGCAGTTCTTC. It translates to CSESGGADNEQFF.

Points on this clonotype: A junction end diverges from the germline sequence, so it may reflect a read error. This sequence joins TRBV20-1 and TRBJ1-2, with 7 positions matching TRBD1. CDR3 size: 11 residues. The V gene's germline CDR1 is DFQATT and CDR2 SNEGSKA (reference sequence). For the CDR3, the DNA is TGCAGGGCTAAGACAGGGAACGGCTACACCTTC. Its translation: CRAKTGNGYTF.

This clonotype came up a few times. The chain uses TRBV25-1 and TRBJ2-4, with D unresolved. V gave up 4 bases and J gave up 6 bases, with 10 bases separating them. The CDR3 spans 13 residues. CDR1 is MGHDK and CDR2 is SYGVNS in the germline V gene. DNA of the CDR3: TGTGCCAGCAGTGGTGGGGTGAGAAACATTCAGTACTTC. Translated: CASSGGVRNIQYF.